What follows are 21 T cell receptor beta chains derived from one specimen sequenced in a study of identical twins. TCRdb analysed the 5' RACE reads with MiXCR anew, one entry per CDR3 protein. The table has some 300,000 distinct CDR3 sequences, 9% to 15% seen once; the top ten hold just over 7%. This sample also belongs to another study, concerning yellow fever vaccine responses in identical twins.

Input material: CD8+ T cells sorted from blood. These receptors were taken from a woman between 18 and 30 years old in good health.

This clonotype was seen repeatedly, ten times or more. The rearrangement links TRBV27 to TRBJ2-5; no clear D gene. The CDR3 has 15 residues. Per the germline V gene, CDR1 is MNHEY and CDR2 is SMNVEV (reference sequence). Trimming removed 1 base from V and 2 bases from J, with 11 bases in between. The CDR3 here is CASSLFYADQETQYF. The CDR3 DNA sequence: TGTGCCAGCAGTTTATTTTACGCAGATCAAGAGACCCAGTACTTC.

Comments on this clonotype: A read error may explain this, as a much larger clone is one base away. This chain joins TRBV10-3 and TRBJ2-2; D possibly matches TRBD1 or TRBD2 (6 bases each). Germline CDR1 is ENHRY and CDR2 is SYGVKD. This CDR3 has 16 residues. Here the CDR3 DNA reads TGTGCCATCAGTGAGTCTGGGGGGCAAAGCACCGGGGAGCTGGTTTTT. Translating it yields CAISESGGQSTGELVF.

This clonotype showed up many times. The chain carries TRBV9 and TRBJ1-3; 9 bases are a match to TRBD1. Germline V gives CDR1 SGDLS, CDR2 YYNGEE. The CDR3 contains 16 residues. After removal of 3 bases from V and 7 bases from J, the junction contained 11 bases not matched to a gene. The CDR3: CASSGTGQGSLNTIYF. CDR3 sequence (DNA): TGTGCCAGCAGCGGAACGGGACAGGGATCTCTCAACACCATATATTTT.

This clonotype showed up just a few times. The chain combines TRBV27 with TRBJ2-3; D might be TRBD2 (5 bases). Germline assignment: CDR1 MNHEY and CDR2 SMNVEV (reference sequence). The length of the CDR3 is 16 residues. The V and J ends lost 5 bases and 2 bases respectively, with 17 bases between them. CDR3 sequence reads: CASSNSLAGVTDTQYF. The CDR3 nucleotides read TGTGCCAGCAGTAACTCCTTGGCCGGGGTCACAGATACGCAGTATTTT.

This clonotype was recorded many times. This chain connects TRBV6-1 to TRBJ1-6; 8 nucleotides align to TRBD1. From germline, CDR1 is MNHNS and CDR2 SASEGT. The CDR3 extends over 16 amino acids. Losses at the gene ends were 5 bases for V and 10 bases for J; bases not matched to a gene: 13. The CDR3 DNA is TGTGCCAGCAGTAAGGACATCGGACAGGGAGGATCACCCCTCCACTTT. Translation: CASSKDIGQGGSPLHF.

V is TRBV9 and J is TRBJ2-7; D may be TRBD1 (6 bases). Trimming removed 2 bases at V and 3 bases at J, with 9 bases between. The CDR3 covers 13 residues. CDR1 is SGDLS and CDR2 is YYNGEE in the germline V gene. CDR3 bases: TGTGCCAGCAGCGTCGGGACACACTACGAGCAGTACTTC. This encodes CASSVGTHYEQYF. Looking up the rest from reference TRBV9 and TRBJ2-7 gives the full variable domain: DSGVTQTPKHLITATGQRVTLRCSPRSGDLSVYWYQQSLDQGLQFLIQYYNGEERAKGNILERFSAQQFPDLHSELNLSSLELGDSALYFCASSVGTHYEQYFGPGTRLTVT.

This CDR3 is CASSVANARIETQYF. Written as DNA, the CDR3 is TGTGCCAGCAGCGTGGCCAATGCCAGGATCGAGACCCAGTACTTC. This rearrangement joins TRBV9 to TRBJ2-5; D ambiguous. This CDR3 spans 15 amino acids. V was pared by 2 bases and J by 5 bases, with 16 bases between. Looked up from germline, CDR1 is SGDLS and CDR2 is YYNGEE. The full variable domain, with the rest looked up from reference TRBV9 and TRBJ2-5, is DSGVTQTPKHLITATGQRVTLRCSPRSGDLSVYWYQQSLDQGLQFLIQYYNGEERAKGNILERFSAQQFPDLHSELNLSSLELGDSALYFCASSVANARIETQYFGPGTRLLVL.

This clonotype was detected ten times or more. The junction departs from the called germline gene at one end, perhaps through a read error. The gene calls are TRBV12-3 or TRBV12-4 and TRBJ2-7, with 9 bases that match TRBD2. The CDR3 totals 14 residues. The chain's CDR3 is CASSIAGVSYEQYF. The CDR3 nucleotides read TGTGCCAGCAGTATAGCGGGAGTGAGCTACGAGCAGTACTTC.

The rearrangement uses TRBV11-3 and TRBJ1-1; possible D gene TRBD1, 5 bases. The CDR3 is 14 amino acids. Looked up from germline, CDR1 is SGHNT and CDR2 is YENEEA. Between the trimmed V and J ends, which lost 6 bases and 4 bases, there was a span of 15 bases. The CDR3 nucleotides are TGTGCCAGCAGTTCTACCGGGGGAGGCACTGAAGCTTTCTTT. Its translation is CASSSTGGGTEAFF.

DNA of the CDR3: TGTGCCAGCAGCTCAGGAGTTCCCACTGAAGCTTTCTTT. It yields the protein CASSSGVPTEAFF. This chain uses TRBV7-9 with TRBJ1-1, with unresolved D. Germline assignment: CDR1 SEHNR and CDR2 FQNEAQ (reference sequence). The CDR3 loop spans 13 amino acids. The V gene lost 4 bases and the J gene lost 4 bases, with 10 bases spanning the gap.

This clonotype was detected a few times. The chain uses TRBV10-3 and TRBJ1-6; 7 bases line up with TRBD1. Germline CDR1 reads ENHRY; CDR2 reads SYGVKD. J gave up 0 bases and V 4 bases, and 3 bases lay outside the gene matches. The CDR3 runs 16 residues. Here the CDR3 reads CAISAGTVSYNSPLHF. The CDR3 nucleotides read TGTGCCATCAGTGCAGGGACAGTCTCCTATAATTCACCCCTCCACTTT.

This clonotype occurred a few times. CDR3 in amino acids: CASIPGGRTLYNEQFF. The DNA for the CDR3 is TGTGCCAGCATCCCGGGGGGAAGGACACTTTACAATGAGCAGTTCTTC. The chain employs TRBV21-1 and TRBJ2-1; TRBD1, the table's D call, lacks a check against the DNA. TRBV21-1 is listed as a pseudogene. The length of the CDR3 is 16 residues.

The chain joins TRBV10-3 to TRBJ2-7; D perhaps matches TRBD1 (7 bases). The germline CDR1 and CDR2 sequences are ENHRY and SYGVKD. The CDR3 length is 15 residues. V was cut by 10 bases and J by 2 bases, with 21 bases left in between. CDR3 sequence: CASREGAGGTYEQYF. The CDR3 nucleotides read TGTGCCAGTCGAGAGGGGGCAGGGGGGACCTACGAGCAGTACTTC.

This clonotype was found many times. This chain joins TRBV5-5 and TRBJ2-5; 9 bases line up with TRBD2. CDR1 SGHKS and CDR2 YYEKEE come from the germline V gene (reference sequence). Trimming took 4 bases from V and 1 from J; bases not matched to a gene: 2. This CDR3 contains 14 residues. This chain's CDR3 is CASSKTSGQETQYF. CDR3 DNA sequence: TGTGCCAGCAGCAAGACTAGCGGCCAAGAGACCCAGTACTTC.

The chain is built from TRBV11-2 and TRBJ1-2, with 7 nucleotides matching TRBD1. Looked up from germline, CDR1 is SGHAT and CDR2 is FQNNGV. This CDR3 has 14 amino acids. Germline trimming cut 5 bases from V and 2 bases from J; bases unmatched to any gene: 5. Here the CDR3 reads CASSLPTGNYGYTF. CDR3 coding DNA: TGTGCCAGCAGCCTCCCGACAGGGAACTATGGCTACACCTTC.

There are a few counts of this clonotype. The gene calls are TRBV6-4 and TRBJ2-1; possible D gene TRBD2, 6 bases. The germline V gene has CDR1 MRHNA and CDR2 SNTAGT. Trimming removed 4 bases from V and 0 bases from J, with 13 bases in between. This CDR3 region has 16 residues. The CDR3 sequence is CASSVLASSSYNEQFF. The CDR3 DNA reads as TGTGCCAGCAGTGTCCTAGCGTCTAGCTCCTACAATGAGCAGTTCTTC.

This clonotype appeared many times. The chain recombines TRBV29-1 with TRBJ2-1; TRBD1 matches 8 bases. This CDR3 is built from 16 residues. V gave up 3 bases and J gave up 8 bases; unmatched junction bases: 15. Per germline, CDR1 SQVTM and CDR2 ANQGSEA. DNA of the CDR3: TGCAGCGTTGAGTTGGCGGGGCAGGGGGCTATCGATGAGCAGTTCTTC. It encodes CSVELAGQGAIDEQFF.

This clonotype turned up a few times. The genes are TRBV11-2 and TRBJ1-4; a possible D gene is TRBD1 (5 bases). Germline V gene sequence: CDR1 SGHAT, CDR2 FQNNGV. V lost 0 bases to trimming and J lost 0 bases, with 17 bases between them. The CDR3 covers 19 residues. The chain's CDR3 is CASSLDPDQGFSTNEKLFF. The DNA for the CDR3 is TGTGCCAGCAGCTTAGACCCCGATCAGGGATTCTCAACTAATGAAAAACTGTTTTTT.

The genes are TRBV4-1 and TRBJ2-1; 9 nucleotides agree with TRBD2. Germline V gives CDR1 MGHRA, CDR2 YSYEKL. The CDR3 loop spans 16 amino acids. With 3 bases clipped from V and 4 bases from J, the junction kept 7 bases outside the gene matches. The CDR3 region has the DNA TGCGCCAGCAGCCATGCGGGGGGGACCTTTTACAATGAGCAGTTCTTC. Translation gives CASSHAGGTFYNEQFF.

This clonotype has a count of ten or more. V is TRBV15 and J is TRBJ2-3; D might be TRBD1 or TRBD2, each matching 6 bases. Germline V gene sequence: CDR1 LNHNV, CDR2 YYDKDF (reference sequence). The CDR3 totals 16 residues. Between the trimmed V and J ends, which lost 3 bases and 2 bases, there was a span of 15 bases. The DNA of the CDR3 is TGTGCCACCAGCAGCGGGGGTACAGGGCACACAGATACGCAGTATTTT. This encodes CATSSGGTGHTDTQYF.

V is TRBV7-6 and J is TRBJ1-1, with D hard to call. The CDR3 totals 13 residues. Germline CDR1 reads SGHVS; CDR2 reads FNYEAQ. V gave up 5 bases and J gave up 2 bases, with 9 bases separating them. As DNA, the CDR3 is TGTGCCAGCAGCCCCCCGCAAAACACTGAAGCTTTCTTT. Residues: CASSPPQNTEAFF.